These 28 T cell receptor beta chains were sequenced from one sample in a study of T cell repertoires in cytomegalovirus infection. TCRdb independently ran MiXCR on the reads; one entry per CDR3 protein. Counted here are hundreds of thousands of distinct CDR3 sequences, 30% to 35% occurring once; the ten biggest clones make up about 18%. Their cognate antigens are unknown. This specimen was cultured PBMCs, taken from culture after CMV antigen stimulation. Source of these receptors: a human donor in good health (CMV status not recorded). Some clones in this sample may be carry-over from other donors' samples.

The chain couples TRBV12-5 to TRBJ2-1, with a possible D match to TRBD2 (5 bases). V gave up 7 bases and J gave up 4 bases, with 17 bases separating them. The CDR3 covers 15 residues. Germline loops: CDR1 LGHNT, CDR2 FRNRAP. The CDR3 bases are TGTGCTAGTGCGAGGACCAGCGGACCTTACAATGAGCAGTTCTTC. As protein: CASARTSGPYNEQFF. The full variable domain, completed using reference TRBV12-5 and TRBJ2-1, is DARVTQTPRHKVTEMGQEVTMRCQPILGHNTVFWYRQTMMQGLELLAYFRNRAPLDDSGMPKDRFSAEMPDATLATLKIQPSEPRDSAVYFCASARTSGPYNEQFFGPGTRLTVL.

This clonotype was seen once. The chain carries TRBV10-3 and TRBJ2-7, with TRBD2 matching 8 bases. V lost 5 bases and J lost 1; bases outside the gene matches: 7. This CDR3 is built from 15 residues. Germline CDR1 is ENHRY and CDR2 is SYGVKD. CDR3 sequence: CAISFGGGSSYEQYF. Written as DNA, the CDR3 is TGTGCCATCAGTTTCGGGGGGGGCTCTTCCTACGAGCAGTACTTC.

The J gene is TRBJ2-5, the V gene TRBV7-9; 8 bases are shared with TRBD1. This CDR3 region has 16 residues. The germline V gene encodes CDR1 SEHNR and CDR2 FQNEAQ (reference sequence). The trim removed 5 bases at V and 0 bases at J, leaving 8 bases unmatched. CDR3 sequence (DNA): TGTGCCAGCAGCCCACGACAGGGGAGGTACCAAGAGACCCAGTACTTC. Protein product: CASSPRQGRYQETQYF.

V usage is TRBV7-2 and J usage is TRBJ2-1; weak D call: TRBD2 (6 bases). From germline, CDR1 is SGHTA and CDR2 FQGNSA. The V gene lost 5 bases and the J gene lost 4 bases, with 15 bases spanning the gap. The CDR3 is 15 residues long. The CDR3: CASSPEGGVYNEQFF. The CDR3 nucleotides read TGTGCCAGCAGCCCGGAAGGAGGGGTATACAATGAGCAGTTCTTC.

The gene calls are TRBV5-4 and TRBJ1-4; D is unclear. Between the trimmed V and J ends, which lost 4 bases and 5 bases, there was a span of 15 bases. The germline V gene encodes CDR1 SGHNT and CDR2 YYREEE (reference sequence). The CDR3 extends over 15 amino acids. CDR3 residues: CASSPLAGPNEKLFF. For the CDR3, the DNA is TGTGCCAGCAGCCCCCTGGCAGGACCGAATGAAAAACTGTTTTTT.

This clonotype was seen only a few times. This chain joins TRBV10-3 and TRBJ2-7; 7 bases are shared with TRBD1. This CDR3 has 16 residues. Germline CDR1 is ENHRY and CDR2 is SYGVKD. With 0 bases clipped from V and 4 bases from J, the junction kept 9 bases outside the gene matches. CDR3 DNA: TGTGCCATCAGTGAGTCGACTCGGGACAGAAGTTACGAGCAGTACTTC. Protein: CAISESTRDRSYEQYF.

This clonotype was found once. The chain has TRBV7-6 and TRBJ2-3, with D tentatively TRBD1 (5 bases). From germline, CDR1 is SGHVS and CDR2 FNYEAQ. The V and J ends lost 8 bases and 4 bases respectively, with 25 bases between them. The CDR3 is 17 residues long. This CDR3 reads CASRDPRTSPRADTQYF. CDR3 nucleotide sequence: TGTGCCAGCCGTGACCCGCGGACATCACCTCGGGCAGATACGCAGTATTTT.

This clonotype appeared many times. The chain has TRBV7-2 and TRBJ2-5; 8 bases agree with TRBD1. The V segment lost 1 base and the J segment 3 bases; nucleotides outside the gene matches: 16. The CDR3 extends over 19 amino acids. Germline CDR1 and CDR2: SGHTA and FQGNSA. The CDR3 reads CASSLVSLLSGGDEETQYF. In DNA, the CDR3 is TGTGCCAGCAGCTTAGTAAGTCTGCTGTCAGGGGGCGACGAAGAGACCCAGTACTTC.

The chain recombines TRBV4-2 with TRBJ2-3; D not certain. The CDR3 has 12 residues. Trimming removed 3 bases at V and 3 bases at J, with 4 bases between. Germline lookup yields CDR1 LGHNA and CDR2 YNFKEQ. The CDR3 region is CASSHGTDTQYF. Written as DNA, the CDR3 is TGTGCCAGCAGCCATGGGACAGATACGCAGTATTTT.

V gene TRBV5-6 combines with J gene TRBJ2-3; 9 nucleotides line up with TRBD2. There are 17 residues in the CDR3. CDR1 and CDR2 (germline): SGHDT, YYEEEE. J was trimmed by 2 bases and V by 0 bases; bases with no gene match: 7. The chain's CDR3 is CASSLDRLAANTDTQYF. The CDR3 DNA reads as TGTGCCAGCAGCTTGGACCGACTAGCGGCGAACACAGATACGCAGTATTTT.

This clonotype showed up just a few times. V and J are TRBV27 and TRBJ2-7; no firm D call. With 5 bases removed from V and 2 bases from J, the gap between germline ends came to 16 bases. Germline lookup yields CDR1 MNHEY and CDR2 SMNVEV (reference sequence). CDR3 length: 15 amino acids. The CDR3: CASSPTWPGPYEQYF. The DNA of the CDR3 is TGTGCCAGCAGTCCCACCTGGCCAGGCCCCTACGAGCAGTACTTC.

This clonotype was counted between two and nine times. V usage is TRBV20-1 and J usage is TRBJ1-6; D is uncertain. CDR1 is DFQATT and CDR2 is SNEGSKA in the germline V gene (reference sequence). V lost 0 bases, J lost 9 bases, and 9 bases lay in between. There are 13 residues in the CDR3. CDR3 sequence: CSARDGNASPLHF. The CDR3 DNA reads as TGCAGTGCTAGAGATGGCAACGCTTCACCCCTCCACTTT.

J is TRBJ2-3 and V is TRBV4-3; D gene uncertain. The CDR3 is made up of 16 amino acids. V was clipped by 2 bases and J by 4 bases, with 16 bases between them. From germline, CDR1 is LGHNA and CDR2 YSLEER. CDR3 nucleotides: TGCGCCAGCAGCCAAATCGACTGGAGAAGCGCAGATACGCAGTATTTT. It specifies CASSQIDWRSADTQYF.

Note on this clonotype: A junction boundary mismatches the germline segment, possibly from a read error. The rearrangement uses TRBV5-6 and TRBJ1-2; no clear D gene. CDR1 and CDR2 from the germline V gene are SGHDT and YYEEEE. CDR3 length: 13 residues. CDR3: CASSPGYVGGYTF. The CDR3 nucleotides read TGTGCCAGCAGCCCGGGATATGTCGGTGGCTATACCTTC.

This clonotype has only a few counts. The chain combines TRBV7-2 with TRBJ2-1, with D possibly called TRBD1 or TRBD2 (5 bases each). Germline CDR1 SGHTA, CDR2 FQGNSA. The ends were cut back, 5 bases at V and 8 bases at J, with 28 bases in the middle. The CDR3 is 18 amino acids. The CDR3 DNA is TGTGCCAGCAGCCGAACTAATCTCGGGACGCGGGCTTTGTATGAGCAGTTCTTC. It yields the protein CASSRTNLGTRALYEQFF. Based on the CDR3 plus reference TRBV7-2 and TRBJ2-1, the full variable domain is GAGVSQSPSNKVTEKGKDVELRCDPISGHTALYWYRQSLGQGLEFLIYFQGNSAPDKSGLPSDRFSAERTGGSVSTLTIQRTQQEDSAVYLCASSRTNLGTRALYEQFFGPGTRLTVL.

This chain joins TRBV2 and TRBJ2-7; 8 bases align to TRBD2. CDR3 size: 13 residues. The junction had 3 bases not matched to a gene; V was cut back by 8 bases and J by 0 bases. The germline gives CDR1 SNHLY, CDR2 FYNNEI. The chain's CDR3 is CASQSGSSYEQYF. The DNA for the CDR3 is TGTGCCAGCCAAAGCGGGAGCTCCTACGAGCAGTACTTC.

The chain couples TRBV6-6 to TRBJ1-1, with D perhaps TRBD1 (6 bases). This CDR3 spans 16 amino acids. Trimming cost V 2 bases and J 7 bases, with 20 bases left between them. Germline V gene sequence: CDR1 MNHNY, CDR2 SVGAGI (reference sequence). In DNA form, the CDR3 reads TGTGCCAGCAGTTACAGCCCGGGGGCGGGGGCGGGTGAAGCTTTCTTT. This encodes CASSYSPGAGAGEAFF.

This clonotype was counted a few times. The V call is TRBV10-3, the J call TRBJ2-3; TRBD2 matches 8 bases. Trimming took 9 bases from V and 2 from J; bases not matched to a gene: 7. The V gene's germline CDR1 is ENHRY and CDR2 SYGVKD. The CDR3 sequence is 14 residues long. The CDR3 nucleotides are TGTGCCATTTCTCCGGGACTAGACACAGATACGCAGTATTTT. Translation gives CAISPGLDTDTQYF.

In its sample, this clonotype was seen many times. V gene TRBV7-8 combines with J gene TRBJ1-4; tentatively, D is TRBD1 (6 bases). Per the germline V gene, CDR1 is SGHVS and CDR2 is FQNEAQ. This CDR3 region has 16 residues. The V end was cut by 6 bases, the J end by 3 bases, with 17 bases between. The CDR3 region is CASRLTGPRANEKLFF. CDR3 sequence (DNA): TGTGCCAGCAGGCTCACAGGGCCTAGAGCTAATGAAAAACTGTTTTTT.

The J gene is TRBJ2-7, the V gene TRBV10-3, with TRBD2 as a possible D gene (5 bases). Trimming stripped 5 bases from V and 3 bases from J, with 14 bases between. CDR1 and CDR2 from the germline V gene are ENHRY and SYGVKD. CDR3 length: 14 amino acids. The CDR3 nucleotides read TGTGCCATCAGTCGGGATATCGGGCTCTACGAGCAGTACTTC. Translating it yields CAISRDIGLYEQYF.

The chain is built from TRBV2 and TRBJ1-6, with D perhaps matching TRBD1 (5 bases). This CDR3 has 13 amino acids. V dropped 1 base and J dropped 9 bases, with 7 bases sitting between them. Germline V gene lookup returns CDR1 SNHLY and CDR2 FYNNEI. CDR3 nucleotide sequence: TGTGCCAGCAGTGAAGGCAGGGCTTCACCCCTCCACTTT. Encoded protein: CASSEGRASPLHF.

The chain links TRBV15 to TRBJ2-1; unclear D gene. V lost 6 bases to trimming and J lost 4 bases, with 4 bases between them. The CDR3 has 11 amino acids. Germline values: CDR1 LNHNV, CDR2 YYDKDF (reference sequence). The CDR3: CATSSYNEQFF. The CDR3 DNA reads TGTGCCACCAGTTCATACAATGAGCAGTTCTTC.

The table lists this clonotype with a few counts. The chain couples TRBV2 to TRBJ2-1; a possible D gene is TRBD1 (5 bases). Germline V lookup: CDR1 SNHLY, CDR2 FYNNEI. The CDR3 runs 15 residues. With 6 bases removed from V and 1 base from J, the gap between germline ends came to 13 bases. The DNA of the CDR3 is TGTGCCAGCAGAAAGACAGTGAGGTCCTACAATGAGCAGTTCTTC. This translates into CASRKTVRSYNEQFF.

CDR3 sequence reads: CASRGDVAGGPEKQFF. CDR3 coding DNA: TGTGCCAGCAGGGGGGACGTAGCGGGAGGGCCAGAGAAGCAGTTCTTC. The chain links TRBV12-3 or TRBV12-4 to TRBJ2-1; 11 bases line up with TRBD2. The CDR3 extends over 16 amino acids. V gave up 6 bases and J gave up 11 bases; unmatched junction bases: 15.

The J gene is TRBJ2-3, the V gene TRBV4-3; D unresolved. The CDR3 consists of 13 residues. CDR1 and CDR2 (germline): LGHNA, YSLEER. Trimming took 2 bases from V and 4 from J, leaving 7 bases between them. CDR3: CASSQLRADTQYF. CDR3 coding DNA: TGCGCCAGCAGCCAATTAAGGGCAGATACGCAGTATTTT.

The rearrangement links TRBV20-1 to TRBJ1-1, with D possibly matching TRBD1 (5 bases). This CDR3 has 13 residues. CDR1 and CDR2 from the germline V gene are DFQATT and SNEGSKA (reference sequence). With 6 bases removed from V and 11 bases from J, the gap between germline ends came to 22 bases. CDR3 amino acids: CSAPPGRGHGAFF. The CDR3 DNA is TGCAGTGCCCCCCCGGGACGTGGGCATGGGGCTTTCTTT.

The V call is TRBV7-9, the J call TRBJ2-5, with 9 bases that match TRBD2. The trim removed 3 bases at V and 2 bases at J, leaving 10 bases unmatched. This CDR3 comprises 17 residues. Germline V gives CDR1 SEHNR, CDR2 FQNEAQ (reference sequence). CDR3 coding DNA: TGTGCCAGCAGCTTTGATCGGTCTAGCGGGATGCAAGAGACCCAGTACTTC. This codes for CASSFDRSSGMQETQYF. Full variable domain (outside the CDR3, taken from reference TRBV7-9 and TRBJ2-5): DTGVSQNPRHKITKRGQNVTFRCDPISEHNRLYWYRQTLGQGPEFLTYFQNEAQLEKSRLLSDRFSAERPKGSFSTLEIQRTEQGDSAMYLCASSFDRSSGMQETQYFGPGTRLLVL.

V and J are TRBV2 and TRBJ2-1, with 9 nucleotides matching TRBD2. The CDR3 length is 17 residues. Per germline, CDR1 SNHLY and CDR2 FYNNEI. V shed 7 bases, J shed 4 bases, and the junction held 14 bases outside the gene matches. This CDR3 is CASKAGGPLNVYNEQFF. CDR3 nucleotide sequence: TGTGCCAGCAAAGCGGGAGGACCGTTGAACGTGTACAATGAGCAGTTCTTC.